This T cell receptor beta chain was documented in a study of OX40 agonist ivuxolimab in advanced cancers. V dropped 5 bases and J dropped 5; count of bases not matched to a gene: 4. The CDR3 is 14 amino acids. The germline gives CDR1 SGHTA, CDR2 FQGNSA. Clones were sequenced by immunoSEQ multiplex PCR, and TCRdb holds only the in-frame ones, with some missing. The table records approximately 96,000 clones, roughly 88% of them present only once. Comment on this clone: No antigen is known for it.

Study-level points and caveats: Also showing low normalized T-cell clonal expansion were some of the nonresponders. The antigen specificity of the peripheral T cells (those that were expanded) was not determined. Blood T cells, both CD4+ and CD8+, expanded clonally by week 6 at 0.1 to 3.0 mg/kg.

The TCR was taken from an adult with an advanced solid tumor such as melanoma, head and neck, liver or kidney cancer. The sample was CD4+ or CD8+ T cells sorted from blood, taken in a trial of the OX40 agonist ivuxolimab. This chain connects TRBV7-2 to TRBJ1-5, with TRBD1 matching over 9 bases. Here the CDR3 reads CASSEQGAYQPQHF. CDR3 nucleotide sequence: TGTGCCAGCAGCGAACAGGGGGCATATCAGCCCCAGCATTTT.